The TCR beta chain under discussion was sequenced for a study of T cells after yellow fever vaccination. Study at large: Fractions with few cells were prepared using SMART-Seq v4 Ultra Low Input.

From the 5' RACE reads, TCRdb called clonotypes with MiXCR, one entry per CDR3 protein. Altogether around 340,000 distinct CDR3 sequences are present, about 8.7% being singletons, with the ten largest covering approximately 18%. Study-wide findings and caveats: Some clonotypes, a small share, were shared between CD4 and CD8 compartments. Within FACS-sorted repertoires, abundant clonotypes contaminating from the bulk population could be present.

The V end was cut by 4 bases, the J end by 7 bases, with 7 bases between. The CDR3 extends over 11 amino acids. Germline V gene data show CDR1 as SQVTM and CDR2 as ANQGSEA. Concerning this clonotype: Its antigen is unknown.

Sequencing used PBMCs, obtained on the day of the first yellow fever vaccination. The V and J genes are TRBV29-1 and TRBJ2-2; D gene unclear. This receptor was identified in a man aged 18 to 29 who received the YFV17D yellow fever vaccine. In nucleotides, the CDR3 is TGCAGCGTTGTAGGGAACGGGGAGCTGTTTTTT. Translating gives CSVVGNGELFF.